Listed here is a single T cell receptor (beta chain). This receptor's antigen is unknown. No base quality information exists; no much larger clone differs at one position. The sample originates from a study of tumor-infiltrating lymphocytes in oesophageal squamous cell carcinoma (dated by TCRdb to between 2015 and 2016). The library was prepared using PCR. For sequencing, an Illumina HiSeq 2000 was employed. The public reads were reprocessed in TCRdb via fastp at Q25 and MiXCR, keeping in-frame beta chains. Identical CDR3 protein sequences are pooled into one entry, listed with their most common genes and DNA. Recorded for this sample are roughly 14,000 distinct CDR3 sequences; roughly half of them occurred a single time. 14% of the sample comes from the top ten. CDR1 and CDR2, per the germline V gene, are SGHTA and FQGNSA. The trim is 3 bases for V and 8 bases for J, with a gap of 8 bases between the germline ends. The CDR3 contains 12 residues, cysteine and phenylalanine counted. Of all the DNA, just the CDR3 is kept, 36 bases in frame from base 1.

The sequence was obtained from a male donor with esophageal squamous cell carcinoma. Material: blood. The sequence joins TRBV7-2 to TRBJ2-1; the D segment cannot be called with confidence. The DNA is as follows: TGTGCCAGCAGCTTCCGAGGCGATGAGCAGTTCTTC. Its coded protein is CASSFRGDEQFF.